This TCR beta chain came from a study of control samples from healthy donors and cancer patients. CDR1 SNHLY and CDR2 FYNNEI come from the germline V gene. Trimming took off 6 bases at V and 2 bases at J, with 2 bases between the two ends. This CDR3 is 10 amino acids long. Here immunoSEQ multiplex PCR was the method, and the copy in TCRdb shows in-frame clones only, minus some. The sample lists about 98,000 clones; approximately 78% were seen once. The rearrangement joins TRBV2 to TRBJ2-7; D gene ambiguous. This TCR came from a man between 60 and 75 years old in good health. Specimen: blood. CDR3 amino acids: CASSTYEQYF. CDR3 bases: TGTGCCAGCAGCACCTACGAGCAGTACTTC.